This is a list of T cell receptor beta chains from one sample in a study of cytomegalovirus exposure and HLA in healthy donors. Only in-frame clones appear in the TCRdb table, and some are missing; sequencing was by immunoSEQ multiplex PCR. This repertoire shows around 190,000 clones, 8.5% to 10% found once; its top ten account for 1% to 1.5%. Sequenced material: PBMCs. The receptors were gathered from a woman younger than 45 in good health and CMV-seropositive. CDR3s include the opening cysteine and the closing phenylalanine or tryptophan. The order of the fields is V gene, CDR3 length, D gene, J gene, clone size, CDR3 DNA, CDR3 protein. A D gene is named only where the DNA matches it firmly. Rows may omit the clone size; those that give it use once, few, many or a size class.

v_gene: TRBV9; len: 16; d_gene: TRBD2; j_gene: TRBJ2-7; abundance: .; CDR3nt: TGTGCCAGCAGCGTAGAAGGGCTAGCGGGAGGATACGAGCAGTACTTC; CDR3aa: CASSVEGLAGGYEQYF
v_gene: TRBV7-6; len: 14; d_gene: TRBD1; j_gene: TRBJ2-7; abundance: few; CDR3nt: TGTGCCAGCAGCTTGGGACAGGGGACCGGCGAGCAGTACTTC; CDR3aa: CASSLGQGTGEQYF
v_gene: TRBV19; len: 15; d_gene: .; j_gene: TRBJ1-5; abundance: .; CDR3nt: TGTGCCAGTAGTATAGATCAAGCTAGCAATCAGCCCCAGCATTTT; CDR3aa: CASSIDQASNQPQHF
v_gene: TRBV5-6; len: 19; d_gene: TRBD1; j_gene: TRBJ1-5; abundance: .; CDR3nt: TGTGCCAGCAGCTTGTCCGGGACAGGGTACCTTTGGGGCAATCAGCCCCAGCATTTT; CDR3aa: CASSLSGTGYLWGNQPQHF
v_gene: TRBV7-3; len: 15; d_gene: TRBD2; j_gene: TRBJ2-2; abundance: .; CDR3nt: TGTGCCAGCAGCTTTGGGAGGGTAGGCACCGGGGAGCTGTTTTTT; CDR3aa: CASSFGRVGTGELFF
v_gene: TRBV25-1; len: 15; d_gene: .; j_gene: TRBJ2-4; abundance: .; CDR3nt: TGTGCCAGCAGTGCGTACAGGGCCGGCAAAAACATTCAGTACTTC; CDR3aa: CASSAYRAGKNIQYF
v_gene: TRBV5-6; len: 13; d_gene: .; j_gene: TRBJ2-7; abundance: few; CDR3nt: TGTGCCAGCAGCTTGAGGGCAGGGCTCGAGCAGTACTTC; CDR3aa: CASSLRAGLEQYF
v_gene: TRBV27; len: 14; d_gene: TRBD2; j_gene: TRBJ2-1; abundance: few; CDR3nt: TGTGCCAGCAGTTCCGGGACTAGCGGGAGTGAGCAGTTCTTC; CDR3aa: CASSSGTSGSEQFF
v_gene: TRBV30; len: 16; d_gene: .; j_gene: TRBJ2-7; abundance: few; CDR3nt: TGTGCCTGGAGTGTTTACGGTGAAGGGGAGGTTTACGAGCAGTACTTC; CDR3aa: CAWSVYGEGEVYEQYF
v_gene: TRBV20-1; len: 11; d_gene: .; j_gene: TRBJ1-1; abundance: .; CDR3nt: TGCAGTGCTACCCATTACACTGAAGCTTTCTTT; CDR3aa: CSATHYTEAFF
v_gene: TRBV30; len: 14; d_gene: .; j_gene: TRBJ2-5; abundance: .; CDR3nt: TGTGCCTGGATAAAGTGGGGGCGCGGGGAGACCCAGTACTTC; CDR3aa: CAWIKWGRGETQYF
v_gene: TRBV20-1; len: 11; d_gene: .; j_gene: TRBJ2-7; abundance: few; CDR3nt: TGCAGTGCTAGGCGGAGGTCCGAGCAGTACTTC; CDR3aa: CSARRRSEQYF
v_gene: TRBV9; len: 13; d_gene: .; j_gene: TRBJ1-5; abundance: few; CDR3nt: TGTGCCAGCAGCGTAGATGAGGGTCAGCCCCAGCATTTT; CDR3aa: CASSVDEGQPQHF
v_gene: TRBV27; len: 14; d_gene: TRBD1; j_gene: TRBJ2-7; abundance: few; CDR3nt: TGTGCCAGCACTCGGGACAGGGACTCCTACGAGCAGTACTTC; CDR3aa: CASTRDRDSYEQYF
v_gene: TRBV6-6; len: 15; d_gene: TRBD1; j_gene: TRBJ2-7; abundance: .; CDR3nt: TGTGCCAGTTCCTCACAGGGGTCGAGCTCCTACGAGCAGTACTTC; CDR3aa: CASSSQGSSSYEQYF
v_gene: TRBV2; len: 14; d_gene: .; j_gene: TRBJ1-1; abundance: .; CDR3nt: TGTGCCAGCAGTGATGCAGGGGCTCGTTTCAAAGCTTTCTTT; CDR3aa: CASSDAGARFKAFF
v_gene: TRBV23-1; len: 14; d_gene: TRBD2; j_gene: TRBJ2-2; abundance: .; CDR3nt: TGCGCCAGCACGATAGCGGGAGGCACCGGGGAGCTGTTTTTT; CDR3aa: CASTIAGGTGELFF
v_gene: TRBV2; len: 15; d_gene: TRBD2; j_gene: TRBJ2-1; abundance: .; CDR3nt: TGTGCCAGCAGTCCTAGCGGGAGGGTATCCAATGAGCAGTTCTTC; CDR3aa: CASSPSGRVSNEQFF
v_gene: TRBV30; len: 15; d_gene: .; j_gene: TRBJ2-7; abundance: few; CDR3nt: TGTGCCTGGAACATCGGGGAAACGAGCTCCTACGAGCAGTACTTC; CDR3aa: CAWNIGETSSYEQYF
v_gene: TRBV5-6; len: 17; d_gene: .; j_gene: TRBJ1-1; abundance: .; CDR3nt: TGTGCCAGCAGCTTGGATAGAAGGCGGGGGTCGGACACTGAAGCTTTCTTT; CDR3aa: CASSLDRRRGSDTEAFF
v_gene: TRBV6-6; len: 15; d_gene: .; j_gene: TRBJ2-7; abundance: few; CDR3nt: TGTGCCAGCAGTTACACCCACAGGAGCTCCTACGAGCAGTACTTC; CDR3aa: CASSYTHRSSYEQYF
v_gene: TRBV6-5; len: 14; d_gene: TRBD1; j_gene: TRBJ1-1; abundance: .; CDR3nt: TGTGCCAGCAGTTACGGGGACAGGGCCACTGAAGCTTTCTTT; CDR3aa: CASSYGDRATEAFF
v_gene: TRBV10-1; len: 15; d_gene: .; j_gene: TRBJ1-5; abundance: .; CDR3nt: TGCGCCAGCAGTGATGGAGGGTCGGGAAATCAGCCCCAGCATTTT; CDR3aa: CASSDGGSGNQPQHF
v_gene: TRBV14; len: 13; d_gene: .; j_gene: TRBJ2-5; abundance: few; CDR3nt: TGTGCCAGCAGCCAACGGTTGGTTGAGACCCAGTACTTC; CDR3aa: CASSQRLVETQYF
v_gene: TRBV4-1; len: 19; d_gene: .; j_gene: TRBJ2-1; abundance: few; CDR3nt: TGCGCCAGCAGCCAAGATTTCCCTCGCGGAGCGGCCATTTACAATGAGCAGTTCTTC; CDR3aa: CASSQDFPRGAAIYNEQFF
v_gene: TRBV9; len: 16; d_gene: .; j_gene: TRBJ1-1; abundance: .; CDR3nt: TGTGCCAGCAGCGTTAACCGGGACACCTTGAACACTGAAGCTTTCTTT; CDR3aa: CASSVNRDTLNTEAFF
v_gene: TRBV21-1; len: 15; d_gene: .; j_gene: TRBJ2-7; abundance: few; CDR3nt: TGTGCCAGCAGCAAAGACACAGGGGACTCCTACGAGCAGTACTTC; CDR3aa: CASSKDTGDSYEQYF
v_gene: TRBV7-7; len: 14; d_gene: TRBD1; j_gene: TRBJ2-1; abundance: .; CDR3nt: TGTGCCAGCAGCCCCGGGACAGACTACAATGAGCAGTTCTTC; CDR3aa: CASSPGTDYNEQFF